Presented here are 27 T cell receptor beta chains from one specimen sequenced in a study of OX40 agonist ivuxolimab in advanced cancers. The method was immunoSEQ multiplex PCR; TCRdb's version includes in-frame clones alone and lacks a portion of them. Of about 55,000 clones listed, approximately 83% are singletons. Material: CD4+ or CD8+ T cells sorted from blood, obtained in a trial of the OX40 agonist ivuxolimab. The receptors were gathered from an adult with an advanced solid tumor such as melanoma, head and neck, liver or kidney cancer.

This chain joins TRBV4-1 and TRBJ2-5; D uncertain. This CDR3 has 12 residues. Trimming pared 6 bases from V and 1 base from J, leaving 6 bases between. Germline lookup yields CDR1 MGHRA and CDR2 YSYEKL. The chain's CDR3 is CASRGIQETQYF. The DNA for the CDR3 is TGCGCCAGCAGGGGGATCCAAGAGACCCAGTACTTC.

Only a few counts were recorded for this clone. The CDR3 sequence: CASSDSLGSGANVLTF. CDR3 in DNA: TGTGCCAGCAGTGACTCCCTGGGGTCTGGGGCCAACGTCCTGACTTTC. The chain has TRBV6-4 and TRBJ2-6; D remains unclear. The germline CDR1 and CDR2 sequences are MRHNA and SNTAGT. Trimming left V 0 bases short and J 1 base short, with 7 bases between. The CDR3 consists of 16 residues.

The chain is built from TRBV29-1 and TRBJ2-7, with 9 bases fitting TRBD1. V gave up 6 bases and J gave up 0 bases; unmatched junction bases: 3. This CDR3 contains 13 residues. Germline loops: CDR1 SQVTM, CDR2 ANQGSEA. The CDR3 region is CSVTGGPSYEQYF. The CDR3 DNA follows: TGCAGCGTGACAGGGGGGCCCTCCTACGAGCAGTACTTC.

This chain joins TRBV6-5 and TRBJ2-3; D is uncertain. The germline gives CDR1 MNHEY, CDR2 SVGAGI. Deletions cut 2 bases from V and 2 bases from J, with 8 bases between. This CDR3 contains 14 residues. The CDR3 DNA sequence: TGTGCCAGCAGTTACAGTGGAGTCACAGATACGCAGTATTTT. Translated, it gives CASSYSGVTDTQYF.

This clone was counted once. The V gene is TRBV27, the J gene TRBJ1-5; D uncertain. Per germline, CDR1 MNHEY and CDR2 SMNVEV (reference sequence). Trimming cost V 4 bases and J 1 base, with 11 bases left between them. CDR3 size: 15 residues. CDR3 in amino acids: CASSYGPRSNQPQHF. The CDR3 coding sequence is TGTGCCAGCAGTTACGGCCCCAGGAGCAATCAGCCCCAGCATTTT.

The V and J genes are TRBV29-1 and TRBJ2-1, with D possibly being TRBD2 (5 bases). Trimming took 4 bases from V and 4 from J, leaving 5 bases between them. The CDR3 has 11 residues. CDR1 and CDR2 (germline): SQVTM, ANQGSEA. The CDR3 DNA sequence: TGCAGCGTTGCGGGATACAATGAGCAGTTCTTC. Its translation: CSVAGYNEQFF.

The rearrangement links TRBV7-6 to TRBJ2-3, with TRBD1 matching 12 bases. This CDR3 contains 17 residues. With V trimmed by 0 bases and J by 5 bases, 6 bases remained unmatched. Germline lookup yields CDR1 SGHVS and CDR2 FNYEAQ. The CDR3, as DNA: TGTGCCAGCAGCTTAGCAAAGGGACAGGGGGCGGAAGATACGCAGTATTTT. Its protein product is CASSLAKGQGAEDTQYF.

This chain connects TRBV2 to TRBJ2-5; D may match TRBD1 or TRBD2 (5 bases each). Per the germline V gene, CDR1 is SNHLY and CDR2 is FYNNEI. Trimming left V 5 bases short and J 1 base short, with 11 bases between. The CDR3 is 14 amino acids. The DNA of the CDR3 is TGTGCCAGCAGTTCCTGGGGGTTCCAAGAGACCCAGTACTTC. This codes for CASSSWGFQETQYF.

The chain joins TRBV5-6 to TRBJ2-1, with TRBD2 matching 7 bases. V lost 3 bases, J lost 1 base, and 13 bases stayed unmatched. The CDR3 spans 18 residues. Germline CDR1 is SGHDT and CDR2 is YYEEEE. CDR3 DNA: TGTGCCAGCAGCTCCCCCCTAACCGGGGGGAAGTCCTACAATGAGCAGTTCTTC. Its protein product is CASSSPLTGGKSYNEQFF.

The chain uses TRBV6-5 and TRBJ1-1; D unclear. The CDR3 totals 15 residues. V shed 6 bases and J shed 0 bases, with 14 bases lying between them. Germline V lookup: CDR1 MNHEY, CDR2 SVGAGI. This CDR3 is CASSPPDPMNTEAFF. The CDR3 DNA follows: TGTGCCAGCAGCCCGCCAGACCCCATGAACACTGAAGCTTTCTTT.

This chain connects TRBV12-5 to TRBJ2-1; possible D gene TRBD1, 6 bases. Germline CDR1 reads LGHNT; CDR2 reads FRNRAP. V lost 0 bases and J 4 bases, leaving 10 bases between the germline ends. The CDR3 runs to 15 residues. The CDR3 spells CASGLVIGQYNEQFF. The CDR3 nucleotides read TGTGCTAGTGGTTTGGTAATTGGACAGTACAATGAGCAGTTCTTC. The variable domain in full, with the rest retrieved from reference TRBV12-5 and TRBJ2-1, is DARVTQTPRHKVTEMGQEVTMRCQPILGHNTVFWYRQTMMQGLELLAYFRNRAPLDDSGMPKDRFSAEMPDATLATLKIQPSEPRDSAVYFCASGLVIGQYNEQFFGPGTRLTVL.

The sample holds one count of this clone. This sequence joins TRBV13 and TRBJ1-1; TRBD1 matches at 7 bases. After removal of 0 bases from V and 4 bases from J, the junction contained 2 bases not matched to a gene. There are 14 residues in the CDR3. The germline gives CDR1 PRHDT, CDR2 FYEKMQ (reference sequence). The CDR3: CASSLGTGTTEAFF. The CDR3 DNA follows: TGTGCCAGCAGCTTAGGGACAGGGACCACTGAAGCTTTCTTT.

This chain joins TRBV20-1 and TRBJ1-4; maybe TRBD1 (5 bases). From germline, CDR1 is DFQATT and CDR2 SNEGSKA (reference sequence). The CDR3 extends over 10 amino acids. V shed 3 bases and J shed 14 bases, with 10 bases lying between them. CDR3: CSASTGDLFF. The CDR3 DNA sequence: TGCAGTGCTAGTACGGGGGATCTGTTTTTT.

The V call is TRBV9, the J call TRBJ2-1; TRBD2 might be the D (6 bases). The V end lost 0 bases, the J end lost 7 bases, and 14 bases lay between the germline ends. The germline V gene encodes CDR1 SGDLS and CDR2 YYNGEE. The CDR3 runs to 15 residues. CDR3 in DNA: TGTGCCAGCAGCGTAGATGGGAGGCGCATGAATGAGCAGTTCTTC. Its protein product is CASSVDGRRMNEQFF.

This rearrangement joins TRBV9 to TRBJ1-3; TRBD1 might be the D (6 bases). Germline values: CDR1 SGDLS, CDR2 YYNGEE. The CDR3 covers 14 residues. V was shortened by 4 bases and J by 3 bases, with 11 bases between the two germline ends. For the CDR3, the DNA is TGTGCCAGCAGCTCGGGGGGCGTTGGAAACACCATATATTTT. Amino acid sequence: CASSSGGVGNTIYF.

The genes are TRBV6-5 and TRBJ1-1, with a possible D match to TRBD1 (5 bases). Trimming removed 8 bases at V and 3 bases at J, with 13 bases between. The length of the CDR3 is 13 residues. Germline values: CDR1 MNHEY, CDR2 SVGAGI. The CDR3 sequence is CASGAGRDTEAFF. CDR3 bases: TGTGCCAGCGGGGCAGGGAGGGACACTGAAGCTTTCTTT.

CDR3 residues: CASALAGGRNEQFF. The DNA of the CDR3 is TGTGCCAGTGCTCTAGCGGGGGGGAGAAATGAGCAGTTCTTC. The chain uses TRBV11-2 and TRBJ2-1, with TRBD2 matching over 12 bases. Germline V gives CDR1 SGHAT, CDR2 FQNNGV. The CDR3 has 14 amino acids. Trimming took 9 bases from V and 7 from J; bases not matched to a gene: 7.

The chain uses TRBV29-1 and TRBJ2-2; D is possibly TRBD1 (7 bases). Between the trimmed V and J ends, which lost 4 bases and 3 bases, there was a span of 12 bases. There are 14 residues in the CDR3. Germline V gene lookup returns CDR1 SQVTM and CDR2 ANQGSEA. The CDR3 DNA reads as TGCAGCGTTGGCGTCAGGGGGGACACCGGGGAGCTGTTTTTT. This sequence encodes CSVGVRGDTGELFF.

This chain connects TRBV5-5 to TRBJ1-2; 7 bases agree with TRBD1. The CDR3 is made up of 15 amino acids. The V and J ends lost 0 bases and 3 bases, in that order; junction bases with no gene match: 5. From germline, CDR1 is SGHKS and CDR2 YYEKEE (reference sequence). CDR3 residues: CASSLEARGDYGYTF. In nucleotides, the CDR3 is TGTGCCAGCAGCTTGGAGGCCAGGGGGGACTATGGCTACACCTTC.

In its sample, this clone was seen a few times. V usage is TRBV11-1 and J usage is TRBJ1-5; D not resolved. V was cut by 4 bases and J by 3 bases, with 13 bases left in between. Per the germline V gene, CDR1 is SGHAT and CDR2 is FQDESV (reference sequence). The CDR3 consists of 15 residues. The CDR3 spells CASSSGDGYNQPQHF. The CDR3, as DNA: TGTGCCAGCAGCTCGGGAGATGGGTACAATCAGCCCCAGCATTTT.

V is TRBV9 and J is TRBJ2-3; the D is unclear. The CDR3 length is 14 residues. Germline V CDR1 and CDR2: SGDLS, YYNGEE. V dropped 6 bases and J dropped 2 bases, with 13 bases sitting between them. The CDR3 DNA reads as TGTGCCAGCAACGAAAGGCCATTCACAGATACGCAGTATTTT. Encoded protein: CASNERPFTDTQYF.

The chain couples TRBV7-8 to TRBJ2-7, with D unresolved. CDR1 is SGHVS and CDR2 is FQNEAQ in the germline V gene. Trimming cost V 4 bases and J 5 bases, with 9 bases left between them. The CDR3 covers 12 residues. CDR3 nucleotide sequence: TGTGCCAGCAGCTCCCTCAGGCACGAGCAGTACTTC. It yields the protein CASSSLRHEQYF.

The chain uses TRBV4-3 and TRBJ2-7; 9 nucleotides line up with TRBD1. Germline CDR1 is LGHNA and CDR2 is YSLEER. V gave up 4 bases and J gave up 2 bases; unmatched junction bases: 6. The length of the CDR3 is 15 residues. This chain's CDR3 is CASSPRTGAPYEQYF. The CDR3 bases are TGCGCCAGCAGCCCGCGGACAGGGGCACCCTACGAGCAGTACTTC.

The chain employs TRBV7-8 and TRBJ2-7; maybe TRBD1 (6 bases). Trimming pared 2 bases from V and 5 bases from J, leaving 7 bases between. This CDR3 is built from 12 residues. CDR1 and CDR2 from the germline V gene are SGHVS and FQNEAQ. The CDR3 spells CASSLHRDEQYF. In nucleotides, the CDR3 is TGTGCCAGCAGCTTACACAGGGACGAGCAGTACTTC.

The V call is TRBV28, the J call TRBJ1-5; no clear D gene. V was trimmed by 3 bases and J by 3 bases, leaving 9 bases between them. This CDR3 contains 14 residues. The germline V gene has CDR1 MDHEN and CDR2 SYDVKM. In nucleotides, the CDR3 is TGTGCCAGCAGTTTCGGGCAGTACAATCAGCCCCAGCATTTT. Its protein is CASSFGQYNQPQHF.

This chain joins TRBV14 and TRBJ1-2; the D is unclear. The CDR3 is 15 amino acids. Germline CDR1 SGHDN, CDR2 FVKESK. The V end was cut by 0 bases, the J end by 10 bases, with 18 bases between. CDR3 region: CASSQDNSVGGDYTF. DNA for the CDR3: TGTGCCAGCAGCCAAGATAATAGCGTTGGTGGTGACTACACCTTC.

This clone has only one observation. The CDR3 DNA reads TGTGCCAGCAGTTTCACCATCCAAGTCCCCTACGAGCAGTACTTC. Protein product: CASSFTIQVPYEQYF. The chain uses TRBV28 and TRBJ2-7; D is undetermined. Trimming left V 3 bases short and J 2 bases short, with 14 bases between. Germline assignment: CDR1 MDHEN and CDR2 SYDVKM. The CDR3 extends over 15 amino acids.